The 8 T cell receptor beta chains listed next were all sequenced from one sample in a study of beta chain features in type 1 diabetes. Isolated RNA was reverse transcribed in full, so expressed TCRB transcripts were sequenced. The repertoire was sequenced with immunoSEQ multiplex PCR; TCRdb's copy has only in-frame clones and lacks some. The sample holds roughly 370,000 clones; roughly 14% are singletons and the top ten take about 0.04%. Source material: naive CD4+ T cells from blood. Source of these receptors: a man aged 30-40 years in good health.

This clone came up a few times. This sequence joins TRBV5-1 and TRBJ2-3, with 7 bases that match TRBD1. J gave up 3 bases and V 6 bases, and 4 bases lay outside the gene matches. Germline V lookup: CDR1 SGHRS, CDR2 YFSETQ. The CDR3 consists of 13 residues. CDR3 bases: TGCGCCAGCACCGGGACAGATACAGATACGCAGTATTTT. It is translated as CASTGTDTDTQYF.

This chain joins TRBV5-1 and TRBJ2-5; TRBD2 matches 8 bases. Germline loops: CDR1 SGHRS, CDR2 YFSETQ. The V and J ends lost 4 bases and 5 bases, in that order; junction bases with no gene match: 10. The CDR3 covers 15 residues. CDR3 bases: TGCGCCAGCAGCCTGGCCGGGACTAGGGGTGAGACCCAGTACTTC. Translation: CASSLAGTRGETQYF.

This clone has just a few counts. The V gene is TRBV7-2, the J gene TRBJ2-1; D ambiguous. The CDR3 consists of 12 residues. Germline assignment: CDR1 SGHTA and CDR2 FQGNSA. V lost 3 bases and J lost 5, with 5 bases in between. CDR3 nucleotide sequence: TGTGCCAGCAGCTTCAGAAACAATGAGCAGTTCTTC. Protein: CASSFRNNEQFF.

This clone was recorded a few times. The chain uses TRBV7-2 and TRBJ2-5, with 9 bases that match TRBD1. From germline, CDR1 is SGHTA and CDR2 FQGNSA. With V trimmed by 1 base and J by 5 bases, 14 bases remained unmatched. The CDR3 length is 18 residues. The CDR3, as DNA: TGTGCCAGCAGCTTAGTTACCACGACAGGGGGATTAGGGGAGACCCAGTACTTC. Encoded protein: CASSLVTTTGGLGETQYF.

The table lists this clone with a few counts. Different DNA sequences within this sample yield the same CDR3. The V and J genes are TRBV9 and TRBJ2-1, with D unresolved. Trimming shortened V by 7 bases and J by 3 bases, and 5 bases separated the two germline ends. Germline V gene data show CDR1 as SGDLS and CDR2 as YYNGEE. There are 11 residues in the CDR3. CDR3 nucleotide sequence: TGTGCCAGCGGCGGCTACAATGAGCAGTTCTTC. It is translated as CASGGYNEQFF.

The chain uses TRBV30 and TRBJ1-5; D unclear. Trimming stripped 0 bases from V and 0 bases from J, with 6 bases between. The CDR3 runs to 14 residues. The germline V gene encodes CDR1 GTSNPN and CDR2 SVGIG (reference sequence). The CDR3 DNA sequence: TGTGCCTGGAGTGTGGGGTCTAGCAATCAGCCCCAGCATTTT. This codes for CAWSVGSSNQPQHF.

The chain links TRBV2 to TRBJ2-5, with D possibly being TRBD2 (7 bases). Germline V CDR1 and CDR2: SNHLY, FYNNEI. The CDR3 is 14 residues long. The V gene lost 7 bases and the J gene lost 5 bases, with 17 bases spanning the gap. CDR3 coding DNA: TGTGCCAGCACCCTGAACGGGGGGCCCGAGACCCAGTACTTC. As protein: CASTLNGGPETQYF.

This chain joins TRBV5-1 and TRBJ2-3, with a possible D match to TRBD2 (6 bases). V gave up 4 bases and J gave up 4 bases, with 13 bases separating them. Germline V lookup: CDR1 SGHRS, CDR2 YFSETQ. This CDR3 has 14 amino acids. The CDR3 nucleotides read TGCGCCAGCAGCCCCGGGCGGGGCGCAGATACGCAGTATTTT. It translates to CASSPGRGADTQYF. Complete variable domain (other parts from reference TRBV5-1 and TRBJ2-3): KAGVTQTPRYLIKTRGQQVTLSCSPISGHRSVSWYQQTPGQGLQFLFEYFSETQRNKGNFPGRFSGRQFSNSRSEMNVSTLELGDSALYLCASSPGRGADTQYFGPGTRLTVL.